The sequence of this TCR beta chain was determined in a study of CD8+ T cells in alopecia areata. Background on the study: Each day, treated patients took oral tofacitinib twice, at 5 to 10 mg per dose.

On this clone: The antigen is undetermined.

Trimming cost V 8 bases and J 2 bases, with 9 bases left between them. Looked up from germline, CDR1 is SGHTA and CDR2 is FQGNSA. The CDR3 has 13 residues. RNA extraction was followed by reverse transcription into cDNA, which acted as the sequencing template. Some clones are missing from TCRdb's copy, which holds only in-frame ones; the method was immunoSEQ multiplex PCR. The sample yields a few hundred thousand clones, approximately 40% seen once. The treatment denotes: oral pan-JAK inhibitor, 5-10 mg twice daily. The study team obtained lesional scalp punch biopsies and peripheral blood from alopecia areata patients. Study-wide results and caveats: TCRs were shared less clearly across patients than in mice, possibly for HLA-related reasons. There were also resident alphabeta T cells of normal skin sequenced in scalp samples.

This TCR derives from a human donor with alopecia areata. This sequence joins TRBV7-2 and TRBJ2-2; D is undetermined. Sequences were derived from CD4+ T cells sorted from blood, sampled at roughly week 38, from a patient treated with tofacitinib. CDR3 DNA: TGTGCCAGCTCTGATTTTAACACCGGGGAGCTGTTTTTT. Translated, it gives CASSDFNTGELFF. The entire variable domain, with the rest obtained from reference TRBV7-2 and TRBJ2-2, is as follows: GAGVSQSPSNKVTEKGKDVELRCDPISGHTALYWYRQSLGQGLEFLIYFQGNSAPDKSGLPSDRFSAERTGGSVSTLTIQRTQQEDSAVYLCASSDFNTGELFFGEGSRLTVL.